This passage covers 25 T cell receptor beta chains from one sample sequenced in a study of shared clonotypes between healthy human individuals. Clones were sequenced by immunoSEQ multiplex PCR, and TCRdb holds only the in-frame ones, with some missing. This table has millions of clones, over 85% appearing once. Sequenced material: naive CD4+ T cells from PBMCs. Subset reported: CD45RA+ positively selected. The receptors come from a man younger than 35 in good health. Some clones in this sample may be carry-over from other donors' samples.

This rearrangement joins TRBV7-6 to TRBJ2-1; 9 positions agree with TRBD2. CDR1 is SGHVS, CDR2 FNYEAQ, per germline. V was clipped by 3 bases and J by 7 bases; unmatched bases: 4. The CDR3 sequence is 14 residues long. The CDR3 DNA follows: TGTGCCAGCAGCTTTAGCGGGAGAGGAAATGAGCAGTTCTTC. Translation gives CASSFSGRGNEQFF.

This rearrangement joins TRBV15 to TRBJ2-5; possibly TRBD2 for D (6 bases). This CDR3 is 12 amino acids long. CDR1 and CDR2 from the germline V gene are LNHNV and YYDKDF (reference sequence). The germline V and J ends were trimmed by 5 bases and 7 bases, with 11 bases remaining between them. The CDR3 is CATSHAEGTQYF. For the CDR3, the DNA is TGTGCCACCAGCCATGCGGAGGGGACCCAGTACTTC.

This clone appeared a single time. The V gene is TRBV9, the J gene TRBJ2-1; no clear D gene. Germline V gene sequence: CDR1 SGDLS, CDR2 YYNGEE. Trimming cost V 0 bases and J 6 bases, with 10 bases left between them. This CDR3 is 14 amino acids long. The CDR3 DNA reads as TGTGCCAGCAGCGTAGGGGGTAGTCTCAATGAGCAGTTCTTC. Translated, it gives CASSVGGSLNEQFF.

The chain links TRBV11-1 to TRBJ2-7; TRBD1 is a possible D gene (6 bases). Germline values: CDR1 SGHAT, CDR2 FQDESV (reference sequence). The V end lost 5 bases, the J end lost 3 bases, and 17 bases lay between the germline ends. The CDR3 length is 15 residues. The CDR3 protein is CASSPHRDTSYEQYF. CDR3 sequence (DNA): TGTGCCAGCAGCCCACATCGGGACACCAGCTACGAGCAGTACTTC. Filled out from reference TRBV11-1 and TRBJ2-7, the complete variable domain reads EAEVAQSPRYKITEKSQAVAFWCDPISGHATLYWYRQILGQGPELLVQFQDESVVDDSQLPKDRFSAERLKGVDSTLKIQPAELGDSAMYLCASSPHRDTSYEQYFGPGTRLTVT.

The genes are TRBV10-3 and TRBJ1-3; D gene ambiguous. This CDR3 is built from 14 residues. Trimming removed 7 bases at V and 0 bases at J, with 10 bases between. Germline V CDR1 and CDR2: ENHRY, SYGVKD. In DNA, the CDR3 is TGTGCCATCAATACGGGCCTCTCTGGAAACACCATATATTTT. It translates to CAINTGLSGNTIYF.

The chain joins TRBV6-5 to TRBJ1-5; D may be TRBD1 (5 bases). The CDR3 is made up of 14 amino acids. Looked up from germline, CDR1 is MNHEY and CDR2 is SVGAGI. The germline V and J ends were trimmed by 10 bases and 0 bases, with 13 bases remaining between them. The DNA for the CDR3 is TGTGCCACCGCAGGGTCCTATAGCAATCAGCCCCAGCATTTT. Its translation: CATAGSYSNQPQHF.

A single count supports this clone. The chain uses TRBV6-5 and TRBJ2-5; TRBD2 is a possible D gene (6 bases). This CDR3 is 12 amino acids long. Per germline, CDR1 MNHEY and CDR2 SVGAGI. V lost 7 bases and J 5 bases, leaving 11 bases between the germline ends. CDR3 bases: TGTGCCAGCAAACAGCGGGCGGAGACCCAGTACTTC. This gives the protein CASKQRAETQYF.

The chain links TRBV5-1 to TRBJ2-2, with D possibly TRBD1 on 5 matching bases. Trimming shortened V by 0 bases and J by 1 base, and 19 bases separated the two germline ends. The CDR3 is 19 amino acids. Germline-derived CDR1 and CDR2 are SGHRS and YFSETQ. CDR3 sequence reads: CASSLAFGRALRNTGELFF. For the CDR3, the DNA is TGCGCCAGCAGCTTGGCCTTTGGCAGGGCATTAAGGAACACCGGGGAGCTGTTTTTT.

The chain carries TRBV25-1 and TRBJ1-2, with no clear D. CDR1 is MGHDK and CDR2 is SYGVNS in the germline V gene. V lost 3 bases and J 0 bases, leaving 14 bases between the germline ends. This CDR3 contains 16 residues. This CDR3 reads CASSDSRGGTNYGYTF. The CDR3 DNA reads TGTGCCAGCAGTGACAGTCGAGGCGGAACTAACTATGGCTACACCTTC.

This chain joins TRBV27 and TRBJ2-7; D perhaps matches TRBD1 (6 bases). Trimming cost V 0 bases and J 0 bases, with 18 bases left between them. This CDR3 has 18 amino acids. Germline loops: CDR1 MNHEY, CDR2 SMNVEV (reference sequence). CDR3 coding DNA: TGTGCCAGCAGTTTATCGTGGGTTCAGGGGTCGGGCTCCTACGAGCAGTACTTC. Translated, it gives CASSLSWVQGSGSYEQYF.

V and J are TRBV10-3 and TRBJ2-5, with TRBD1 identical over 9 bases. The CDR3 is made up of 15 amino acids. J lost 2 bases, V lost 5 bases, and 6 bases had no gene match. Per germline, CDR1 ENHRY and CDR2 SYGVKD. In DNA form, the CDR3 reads TGTGCCATCAGTAAGACGGGACAGGGACAAGAGACCCAGTACTTC. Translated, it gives CAISKTGQGQETQYF.

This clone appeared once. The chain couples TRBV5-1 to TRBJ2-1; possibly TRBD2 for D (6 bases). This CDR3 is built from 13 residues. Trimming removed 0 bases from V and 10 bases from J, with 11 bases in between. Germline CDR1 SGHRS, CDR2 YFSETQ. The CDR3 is CASSLALAEEQFF. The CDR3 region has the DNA TGCGCCAGCAGCTTGGCACTAGCTGAGGAGCAGTTCTTC.

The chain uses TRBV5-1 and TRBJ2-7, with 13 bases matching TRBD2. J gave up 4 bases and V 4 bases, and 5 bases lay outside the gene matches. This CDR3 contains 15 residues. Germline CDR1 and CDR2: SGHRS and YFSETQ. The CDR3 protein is CASSRTSGSWYEQYF. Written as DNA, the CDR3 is TGCGCCAGCAGCCGGACTAGCGGGAGTTGGTACGAGCAGTACTTC.

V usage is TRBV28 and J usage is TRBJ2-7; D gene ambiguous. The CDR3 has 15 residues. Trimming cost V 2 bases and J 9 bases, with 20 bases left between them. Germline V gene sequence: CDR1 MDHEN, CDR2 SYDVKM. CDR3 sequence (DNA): TGTGCCAGCAGTTTAGAAGCGAGGCCCAAGATTGGGCAGTACTTC. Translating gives CASSLEARPKIGQYF.

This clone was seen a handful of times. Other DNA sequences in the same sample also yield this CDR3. CDR3 sequence (DNA): TGTGCCATCAGTGAGTCCTGGGGGAACACTGAAGCTTTCTTT. Its translation: CAISESWGNTEAFF. The rearrangement links TRBV10-3 to TRBJ1-1; D ambiguous. Per the germline V gene, CDR1 is ENHRY and CDR2 is SYGVKD. The CDR3 runs to 14 residues. V was pared by 0 bases and J by 1 base, with 6 bases between.

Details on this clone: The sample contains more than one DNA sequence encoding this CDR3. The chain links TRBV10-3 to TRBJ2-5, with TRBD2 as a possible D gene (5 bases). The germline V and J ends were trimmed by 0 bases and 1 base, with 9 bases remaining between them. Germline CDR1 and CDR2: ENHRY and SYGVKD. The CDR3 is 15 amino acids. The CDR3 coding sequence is TGTGCCATCAGTGAGTCCGTCGGGGTCCAAGAGACCCAGTACTTC. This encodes CAISESVGVQETQYF.

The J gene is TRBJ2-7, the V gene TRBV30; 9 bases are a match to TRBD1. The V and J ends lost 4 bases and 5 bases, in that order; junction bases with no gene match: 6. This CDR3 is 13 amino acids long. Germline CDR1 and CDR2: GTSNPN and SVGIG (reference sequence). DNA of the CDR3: TGTGCCTGGACTCGGGACAGGGACCACGAGCAGTACTTC. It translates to CAWTRDRDHEQYF.

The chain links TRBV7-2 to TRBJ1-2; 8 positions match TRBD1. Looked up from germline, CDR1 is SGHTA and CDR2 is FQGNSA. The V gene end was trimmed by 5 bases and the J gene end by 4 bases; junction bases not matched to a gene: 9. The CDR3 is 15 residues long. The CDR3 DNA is TGTGCCAGCAGCACCCCGGCAGGGGGCGCCTATGGCTACACCTTC. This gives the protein CASSTPAGGAYGYTF. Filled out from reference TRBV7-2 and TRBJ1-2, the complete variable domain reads GAGVSQSPSNKVTEKGKDVELRCDPISGHTALYWYRQSLGQGLEFLIYFQGNSAPDKSGLPSDRFSAERTGGSVSTLTIQRTQQEDSAVYLCASSTPAGGAYGYTFGSGTRLTVV.

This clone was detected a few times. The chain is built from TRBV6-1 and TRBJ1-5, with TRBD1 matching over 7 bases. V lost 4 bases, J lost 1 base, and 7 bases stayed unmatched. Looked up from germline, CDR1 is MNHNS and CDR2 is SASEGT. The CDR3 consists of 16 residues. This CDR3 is CASSGRQGLSNQPQHF. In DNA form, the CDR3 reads TGTGCCAGCAGTGGACGACAGGGTTTAAGCAATCAGCCCCAGCATTTT.

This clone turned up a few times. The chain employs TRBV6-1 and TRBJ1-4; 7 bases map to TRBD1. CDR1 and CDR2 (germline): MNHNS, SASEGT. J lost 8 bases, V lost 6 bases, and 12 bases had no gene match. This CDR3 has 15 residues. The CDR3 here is CASRRLTGTDEKLFF. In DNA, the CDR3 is TGTGCCAGCAGAAGATTGACAGGGACGGACGAAAAACTGTTTTTT.

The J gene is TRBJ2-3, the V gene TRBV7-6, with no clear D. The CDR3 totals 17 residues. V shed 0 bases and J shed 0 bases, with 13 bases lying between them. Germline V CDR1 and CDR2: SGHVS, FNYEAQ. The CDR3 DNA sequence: TGTGCCAGCAGCTTAGCGCGAGGTGCCCCGAGCACAGATACGCAGTATTTT. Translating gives CASSLARGAPSTDTQYF.

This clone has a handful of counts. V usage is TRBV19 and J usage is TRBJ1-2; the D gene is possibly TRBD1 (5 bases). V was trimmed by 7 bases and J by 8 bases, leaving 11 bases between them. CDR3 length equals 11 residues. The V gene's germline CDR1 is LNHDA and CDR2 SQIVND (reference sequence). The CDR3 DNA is TGTGCCAGTAACAGAAGGGGCGGCTACACCTTC. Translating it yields CASNRRGGYTF.

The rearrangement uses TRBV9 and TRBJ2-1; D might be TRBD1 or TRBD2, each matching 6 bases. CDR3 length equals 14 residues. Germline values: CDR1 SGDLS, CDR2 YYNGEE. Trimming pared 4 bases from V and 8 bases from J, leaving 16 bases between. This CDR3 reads CASSIRLGGHEQFF. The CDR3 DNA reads TGTGCCAGCAGCATAAGACTAGGGGGGCATGAGCAGTTCTTC.

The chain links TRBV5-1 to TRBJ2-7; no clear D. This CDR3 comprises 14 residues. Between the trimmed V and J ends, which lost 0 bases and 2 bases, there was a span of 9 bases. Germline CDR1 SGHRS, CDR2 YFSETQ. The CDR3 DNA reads TGCGCCAGCAGCTTGGATGTCAGTCCCTACGAGCAGTACTTC. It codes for CASSLDVSPYEQYF. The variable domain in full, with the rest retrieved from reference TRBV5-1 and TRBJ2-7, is KAGVTQTPRYLIKTRGQQVTLSCSPISGHRSVSWYQQTPGQGLQFLFEYFSETQRNKGNFPGRFSGRQFSNSRSEMNVSTLELGDSALYLCASSLDVSPYEQYFGPGTRLTVT.

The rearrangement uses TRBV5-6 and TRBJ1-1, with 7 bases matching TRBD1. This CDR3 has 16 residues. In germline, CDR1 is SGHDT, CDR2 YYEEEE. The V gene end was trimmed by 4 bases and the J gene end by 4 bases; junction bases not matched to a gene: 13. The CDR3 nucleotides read TGTGCCAGCAGCCGTCCCGGGACAGTCTGGGGCACTGAAGCTTTCTTT. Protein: CASSRPGTVWGTEAFF.